The 18 T cell receptor beta chains listed next were all sequenced from one sample in a study of cytomegalovirus exposure and HLA in healthy donors. Use of 60 Vbeta and 13 Jbeta primers characterized the PCR. This table comes from immunoSEQ multiplex PCR, and its TCRdb copy is limited to in-frame clones, with some not included. The table includes fewer than 200,000 clones, about four fifths detected once. The sequencing input was PBMCs. Receptor source: a man aged 50 to 60 in good health and CMV-seropositive.

The J gene is TRBJ1-1, the V gene TRBV4-2, with a tentative D call TRBD1 (5 bases). V lost 0 bases to trimming and J lost 7 bases, with 12 bases between them. The CDR3 runs 14 residues. Germline assignment: CDR1 LGHNA and CDR2 YNFKEQ. Written as DNA, the CDR3 is TGTGCCAGCAGCCAAGATGCAGGGATCGGTGAAGCTTTCTTT. This translates into CASSQDAGIGEAFF.

The CDR3 DNA sequence: TGCAGCGTCTCCCCCGGGAGGGCCGGGGAGCTGTTTTTT. Its protein product is CSVSPGRAGELFF. The chain uses TRBV29-1 and TRBJ2-2; 8 nucleotides agree with TRBD2. With 6 bases clipped from V and 6 bases from J, the junction kept 6 bases outside the gene matches. The CDR3 extends over 13 amino acids. Germline lookup yields CDR1 SQVTM and CDR2 ANQGSEA.

Concerning this clone itself: Relative to the germline gene, one junction end is altered; a read error may explain this. This chain joins TRBV19 and TRBJ2-6, with 8 bases that match TRBD1. CDR3 size: 15 residues. Germline lookup yields CDR1 LNHDA and CDR2 SQIVND (reference sequence). The CDR3, as DNA: TGTGCCAGTACTGCAGGGGGCGCTGGGGCCAACGGCCTGACTTTC. This gives the protein CASTAGGAGANGLTF.

The CDR3 spells CASSYSKPGHPYEQYF. CDR3 bases: TGTGCCAGCAGTTACTCGAAGCCGGGACACCCCTACGAGCAGTACTTC. The chain uses TRBV6-5 and TRBJ2-7, with D possibly matching TRBD1 (6 bases). The CDR3 has 16 residues. V was pared by 0 bases and J by 2 bases, with 14 bases between. From germline, CDR1 is MNHEY and CDR2 SVGAGI.

This chain links TRBV7-3 with TRBJ2-1, with 9 bases matching TRBD1. This CDR3 is built from 16 residues. With 8 bases clipped from V and 8 bases from J, the junction kept 16 bases outside the gene matches. From germline, CDR1 is SGHTA and CDR2 FQGTGA. The CDR3 loop reads CASRPFRRQGDDEQFF. The CDR3 DNA follows: TGTGCCAGCCGACCCTTTCGGAGACAGGGGGACGATGAGCAGTTCTTC.

This sequence joins TRBV9 and TRBJ2-5, with 13 bases aligning to TRBD2. The CDR3 has 17 residues. V was pared by 3 bases and J by 5 bases, with 10 bases of the junction left unmatched. Germline CDR1 is SGDLS and CDR2 is YYNGEE. The CDR3 DNA reads as TGTGCCAGCAGCGGTGAGACTAGCGGGAGGAGCGAGGAGACCCAGTACTTC. Its translation is CASSGETSGRSEETQYF.

V usage is TRBV20-1 and J usage is TRBJ2-5, with unresolved D. Germline-derived CDR1 and CDR2 are DFQATT and SNEGSKA (reference sequence). V lost 6 bases and J 2 bases, leaving 4 bases between the germline ends. The CDR3 consists of 10 residues. The DNA of the CDR3 is TGCAGTGCCAAACAAGAGACCCAGTACTTC. Its translation: CSAKQETQYF.

This clone was seen once. J is TRBJ2-5 and V is TRBV9, with a tentative D call TRBD2 (5 bases). Germline CDR1 and CDR2: SGDLS and YYNGEE. With 0 bases removed from V and 7 bases from J, the gap between germline ends came to 16 bases. The CDR3 contains 15 residues. The CDR3 region has the DNA TGTGCCAGCAGCGTAGCCTCTAGAGGGATCCCGACCCAGTACTTC. As protein: CASSVASRGIPTQYF.

The table lists this clone with a few counts. The CDR3 DNA is TGTGCCAGCAGTTTATCAATCAGCTACGAGCAGTACTTC. Protein sequence: CASSLSISYEQYF. The chain couples TRBV27 to TRBJ2-7, with D hard to call. V was cut by 0 bases and J by 3 bases, with 6 bases left in between. The CDR3 is 13 amino acids. Germline CDR1 is MNHEY and CDR2 is SMNVEV (reference sequence).

The chain joins TRBV4-3 to TRBJ1-5; possibly TRBD1 for D (6 bases). Germline V lookup: CDR1 LGHNA, CDR2 YSLEER. Trimming took 5 bases from V and 6 from J, leaving 14 bases between them. The CDR3 consists of 14 residues. The CDR3 reads CASSVRGGRQPQHF. For the CDR3, the DNA is TGCGCCAGCAGCGTAAGGGGGGGGCGTCAGCCCCAGCATTTT.

This clone was picked up one time. This chain links TRBV5-8 with TRBJ2-1; 14 positions match TRBD2. Germline CDR1 SGHTS, CDR2 YDEGEE. V lost 0 bases, J lost 8 bases, and 7 bases stayed unmatched. The CDR3 sequence is 17 residues long. CDR3 sequence: CASSLALTSGRAHEQFF. The DNA of the CDR3 is TGTGCCAGCAGCTTGGCCTTGACTAGCGGGAGGGCCCATGAGCAGTTCTTC.

The genes are TRBV5-5 and TRBJ2-7; 8 positions match TRBD2. The germline V gene has CDR1 SGHKS and CDR2 YYEKEE (reference sequence). The CDR3 length is 14 residues. The junction had 8 bases not matched to a gene; V was cut back by 4 bases and J by 5 bases. This chain's CDR3 is CASSLRSGGHEQYF. CDR3 sequence (DNA): TGTGCCAGCAGCCTCCGAAGCGGGGGTCACGAGCAGTACTTC.

This rearrangement joins TRBV4-3 to TRBJ2-7; 9 bases fit TRBD2. The ends lost 1 base at V and 8 bases at J; junction bases unmatched: 6. The CDR3 spans 14 residues. Germline CDR1 LGHNA, CDR2 YSLEER. The CDR3 reads CASSQGRLAGQQYF. Here the CDR3 DNA reads TGCGCCAGCAGCCAAGGAAGGCTAGCGGGACAGCAGTACTTC.

This clone was seen just once. The chain links TRBV19 to TRBJ2-1; maybe TRBD2 (5 bases). Per the germline V gene, CDR1 is LNHDA and CDR2 is SQIVND (reference sequence). The CDR3 length is 17 residues. The ends were cut back, 10 bases at V and 4 bases at J, with 26 bases in the middle. CDR3 amino acids: CAKVYLGRPTRYNEQFF. The CDR3 bases are TGTGCCAAAGTATACTTGGGGAGACCTACCAGATACAATGAGCAGTTCTTC.

V and J are TRBV10-3 and TRBJ1-5; 7 bases fit TRBD1. The CDR3 has 16 amino acids. Germline lookup yields CDR1 ENHRY and CDR2 SYGVKD. J was trimmed by 0 bases and V by 0 bases; bases with no gene match: 2. The CDR3 nucleotides read TGTGCCATCAGTGAGTCGAAGGGGGCTAGCAATCAGCCCCAGCATTTT. Protein: CAISESKGASNQPQHF.

This rearrangement joins TRBV5-1 to TRBJ2-1, with 10 positions matching TRBD1. Germline assignment: CDR1 SGHRS and CDR2 YFSETQ. Trimming at V came to 1 base and at J to 4 bases, leaving 5 bases not matched to a gene. CDR3 length: 16 amino acids. CDR3 in amino acids: CASSLMPGQGYNEQFF. The CDR3 DNA sequence: TGCGCCAGCAGCTTGATGCCGGGACAGGGGTACAATGAGCAGTTCTTC.

The chain uses TRBV5-1 and TRBJ2-4, with D possibly being TRBD1 (5 bases). CDR1 SGHRS and CDR2 YFSETQ come from the germline V gene. The CDR3 spans 14 residues. V lost 4 bases to trimming and J lost 2 bases, with 10 bases between them. CDR3 DNA sequence: TGCGCCAGCAGCGCCAGGGAATCCAAAAACATTCAGTACTTC. Its protein product is CASSARESKNIQYF.

The chain couples TRBV28 to TRBJ2-7; D is undetermined. Per germline, CDR1 MDHEN and CDR2 SYDVKM. With 4 bases removed from V and 0 bases from J, the gap between germline ends came to 16 bases. The CDR3 runs 16 residues. The CDR3 sequence is CASSYDTSEPSYEQYF. The DNA for the CDR3 is TGTGCCAGCAGTTACGACACCTCAGAACCCTCCTACGAGCAGTACTTC.